Shown below are 25 T cell receptor beta chains from a single sample sequenced in a study of blood T cell repertoires in COVID-19. Generated by immunoSEQ multiplex PCR, the TCRdb table keeps only in-frame clones and is missing some. The data contain about 190,000 clones, 84% of them seen just once; the ten biggest clones take up 5% to 6.5%. The sequenced sample was peripheral blood. These receptors originate from a woman in her seventies with active or convalescent COVID-19.

This sequence joins TRBV6-5 and TRBJ2-2; possibly TRBD1 for D (5 bases). Germline CDR1 MNHEY, CDR2 SVGAGI. V gave up 6 bases and J gave up 0 bases, with 8 bases separating them. The CDR3 covers 14 residues. The CDR3 DNA reads TGTGCCAGCAGACCGGACACGAACACCGGGGAGCTGTTTTTT. Translated, it gives CASRPDTNTGELFF.

The chain recombines TRBV4-1 with TRBJ1-4, with TRBD1 matching over 9 bases. Trimming took 1 base from V and 8 from J; bases not matched to a gene: 8. CDR1 and CDR2 (germline): MGHRA, YSYEKL. The CDR3 is made up of 16 amino acids. CDR3 protein: CASSQAGTGMSEKLFF. The CDR3 DNA is TGCGCCAGCAGCCAAGCCGGGACAGGGATGTCGGAAAAACTGTTTTTT.

On this clone itself: Other DNA sequences in this sample translate to the same CDR3. The chain joins TRBV7-2 to TRBJ2-5; D possibly corresponds to TRBD2 (5 bases). The V gene's germline CDR1 is SGHTA and CDR2 FQGNSA. V was shortened by 1 base and J by 2 bases, with 8 bases between the two germline ends. CDR3 length: 14 residues. The CDR3 sequence: CASSLGLRQETQYF. In nucleotides, the CDR3 is TGTGCCAGCAGCTTAGGACTACGACAAGAGACCCAGTACTTC. The variable domain in full, with the rest retrieved from reference TRBV7-2 and TRBJ2-5, is GAGVSQSPSNKVTEKGKDVELRCDPISGHTALYWYRQSLGQGLEFLIYFQGNSAPDKSGLPSDRFSAERTGGSVSTLTIQRTQQEDSAVYLCASSLGLRQETQYFGPGTRLLVL.

This chain links TRBV18 with TRBJ2-6; tentatively, D is TRBD2 (5 bases). CDR3 length: 15 amino acids. Germline CDR1 and CDR2: KGHSH and LQKENI. V was shortened by 6 bases and J by 2 bases, with 11 bases between the two germline ends. CDR3: CASSPQEAGANVLTF. In nucleotides, the CDR3 is TGTGCCAGCTCCCCGCAGGAGGCTGGGGCCAACGTCCTGACTTTC. Together with reference TRBV18 and TRBJ2-6, the CDR3 gives the full variable domain: NAGVMQNPRHLVRRRGQEARLRCSPMKGHSHVYWYRQLPEEGLKFMVYLQKENIIDESGMPKERFSAEFPKEGPSILRIQQVVRGDSAAYFCASSPQEAGANVLTFGAGSRLTVL.

The chain is built from TRBV14 and TRBJ2-3; 8 nucleotides align to TRBD2. The germline gives CDR1 SGHDN, CDR2 FVKESK. The CDR3 consists of 14 residues. The ends lost 4 bases at V and 6 bases at J; junction bases unmatched: 6. CDR3: CASSPGLAGDTQYF. The DNA for the CDR3 is TGTGCCAGCAGCCCCGGACTAGCTGGGGATACGCAGTATTTT.

The rearrangement links TRBV19 to TRBJ2-7; TRBD2 matches 15 bases. The V and J ends lost 4 bases and 5 bases, in that order; junction bases with no gene match: 9. Germline CDR1 is LNHDA and CDR2 is SQIVND (reference sequence). This CDR3 has 17 residues. The CDR3 DNA sequence: TGTGCCAGTAGTACCGAACGGACTAGCGGGAGGGTCGACGAGCAGTACTTC. As protein: CASSTERTSGRVDEQYF.

Only one count was recorded for this clone. The V call is TRBV5-1, the J call TRBJ2-1; perhaps TRBD1 as D (5 bases). Trimming took off 0 bases at V and 12 bases at J, with 16 bases between the two ends. The CDR3 spans 14 residues. In germline, CDR1 is SGHRS, CDR2 YFSETQ. DNA of the CDR3: TGCGCCAGCAGCTTGGCTACCGGCCTGACAGTGCAGTTCTTC. Translated: CASSLATGLTVQFF.

V usage is TRBV24-1 and J usage is TRBJ1-5; TRBD1 matches 8 bases. V lost 5 bases and J lost 0; bases outside the gene matches: 8. CDR1 is KGHDR and CDR2 is SFDVKD in the germline V gene. This CDR3 is built from 17 residues. CDR3 in DNA: TGTGCCACCAGTGGTTCAGGACAGGGTTATAGCAATCAGCCCCAGCATTTT. Its translation: CATSGSGQGYSNQPQHF.

This chain joins TRBV7-9 and TRBJ1-2, with 7 positions matching TRBD1. Germline assignment: CDR1 SEHNR and CDR2 FQNEAQ (reference sequence). V was clipped by 4 bases and J by 4 bases; unmatched bases: 9. The CDR3 extends over 15 amino acids. The CDR3 sequence: CASSSPGQESYGYTF. The CDR3, as DNA: TGTGCCAGCAGCTCGCCCGGACAGGAGAGCTATGGCTACACCTTC.

The chain employs TRBV18 and TRBJ2-7, with D maybe TRBD2 (7 bases). CDR3 length equals 15 residues. Germline lookup yields CDR1 KGHSH and CDR2 LQKENI. V was trimmed by 0 bases and J by 2 bases, leaving 11 bases between them. Here the CDR3 DNA reads TGTGCCAGCTCACCACCTCAGGGGAGGGCCTACGAGCAGTACTTC. Its protein is CASSPPQGRAYEQYF.

This rearrangement joins TRBV12-3 or TRBV12-4 to TRBJ2-7, with D unresolved. The CDR3 consists of 12 residues. Deletions cut 2 bases from V and 2 bases from J, with 4 bases between. The CDR3 coding sequence is TGTGCCAGCAGTTTAAACACCTACGAGCAGTACTTC. Its protein product is CASSLNTYEQYF.

The rearrangement uses TRBV3-1 (or the pseudogene TRBV3-2) and TRBJ2-1; 13 bases agree with TRBD2. The CDR3 totals 16 residues. J lost 6 bases, V lost 4 bases, and 6 bases had no gene match. Germline V lookup: CDR1 LGHDT, CDR2 YNNKEL (reference sequence). CDR3 sequence: CASSRTSGRAFNEQFF. DNA of the CDR3: TGTGCCAGCAGCCGCACTAGCGGGAGGGCCTTCAATGAGCAGTTCTTC.

The rearrangement links TRBV27 to TRBJ2-3, with a possible D match to TRBD2 (6 bases). This CDR3 is 13 amino acids long. The V gene lost 2 bases and the J gene lost 3 bases, with 6 bases spanning the gap. The germline gives CDR1 MNHEY, CDR2 SMNVEV (reference sequence). Written as DNA, the CDR3 is TGTGCCAGCAGTTTAGGGGGGACAGATACGCAGTATTTT. Its translation: CASSLGGTDTQYF.

This chain connects TRBV3-1 (or the pseudogene TRBV3-2) to TRBJ2-5; D perhaps matches TRBD2 (6 bases). Germline CDR1 LGHDT, CDR2 YNNKEL (reference sequence). The CDR3 is made up of 16 amino acids. V was clipped by 1 base and J by 0 bases, with 12 bases between them. CDR3 nucleotide sequence: TGTGCCAGCAGCCAAGCGGGGGATGGGTACCAAGAGACCCAGTACTTC. The encoded protein is CASSQAGDGYQETQYF.

The gene calls are TRBV19 and TRBJ2-1; D gene ambiguous. The germline V gene encodes CDR1 LNHDA and CDR2 SQIVND (reference sequence). The CDR3 consists of 14 residues. V was shortened by 0 bases and J by 4 bases, with 7 bases between the two germline ends. In DNA form, the CDR3 reads TGTGCCAGTAGTATAGACTCTGTGTACAATGAGCAGTTCTTC. It codes for CASSIDSVYNEQFF.

The chain has TRBV3-1 (or the pseudogene TRBV3-2) and TRBJ2-7; 7 bases match TRBD1. The CDR3 length is 15 residues. Germline CDR1 LGHDT, CDR2 YNNKEL (reference sequence). V lost 1 base and J lost 2; bases outside the gene matches: 5. Here the CDR3 reads CASSQARGSPYEQYF. DNA of the CDR3: TGTGCCAGCAGCCAAGCCAGGGGGTCCCCCTACGAGCAGTACTTC.

The chain links TRBV6-5 to TRBJ1-6, with 8 bases lining up with TRBD1. The J segment lost 10 bases and the V segment lost 7 bases, leaving 9 bases of the junction unmatched. In germline, CDR1 is MNHEY, CDR2 SVGAGI. The CDR3 has 14 amino acids. The CDR3 bases are TGTGCCAGCATTCAGGGGGCAGGAGGGTCACCCCTCCACTTT. Residues: CASIQGAGGSPLHF.

The genes are TRBV4-1 and TRBJ2-3; weak D call: TRBD2 (6 bases). This CDR3 is 16 amino acids long. Trimming removed 1 base from V and 0 bases from J, with 11 bases in between. Germline V gene data show CDR1 as MGHRA and CDR2 as YSYEKL. The CDR3 nucleotides are TGCGCCAGCAGCCAAGGCGGGGCGCGAAGCACAGATACGCAGTATTTT. Translation gives CASSQGGARSTDTQYF.

This clone was counted between two and nine times. This chain joins TRBV19 and TRBJ1-5; 7 positions agree with TRBD1. With 4 bases clipped from V and 5 bases from J, the junction kept 8 bases outside the gene matches. Germline lookup yields CDR1 LNHDA and CDR2 SQIVND (reference sequence). This CDR3 has 15 residues. CDR3 region: CASSTLGTAYQPQHF. The CDR3 nucleotides are TGTGCCAGTAGTACTCTAGGGACAGCCTATCAGCCCCAGCATTTT.

The V gene is TRBV6-4, the J gene TRBJ1-5; D perhaps matches TRBD1 (6 bases). The CDR3 length is 14 residues. Trimming pared 4 bases from V and 6 bases from J, leaving 13 bases between. Per germline, CDR1 MRHNA and CDR2 SNTAGT. The CDR3 DNA reads TGTGCCAGCAGTGCGGACAGTGGAAGTCAGCCCCAGCATTTT. Protein product: CASSADSGSQPQHF.

The rearrangement links TRBV4-2 to TRBJ2-2; possibly TRBD2 for D (6 bases). The CDR3 extends over 17 amino acids. V gave up 0 bases and J gave up 6 bases, with 17 bases separating them. From germline, CDR1 is LGHNA and CDR2 YNFKEQ. The CDR3 DNA follows: TGTGCCAGCAGCCAAGATTGGGGCGGGAAGGGATCCGGGGAGCTGTTTTTT. Amino acids: CASSQDWGGKGSGELFF.

The V call is TRBV18, the J call TRBJ2-3; D call uncertain. The CDR3 extends over 14 amino acids. V lost 1 base and J 6 bases, leaving 11 bases between the germline ends. CDR1 KGHSH and CDR2 LQKENI come from the germline V gene. The CDR3 DNA is TGTGCCAGCTCACCACACCCAGGATCGGATACGCAGTATTTT. Protein: CASSPHPGSDTQYF.

This chain joins TRBV13 and TRBJ2-1, with 9 bases aligning to TRBD2. Germline V CDR1 and CDR2: PRHDT, FYEKMQ (reference sequence). CDR3 length: 18 amino acids. V was clipped by 0 bases and J by 5 bases; unmatched bases: 11. The DNA of the CDR3 is TGTGCCAGCAGCTTAGGCCTCCGGCGGGAGGGCCCCCACAATGAGCAGTTCTTC. This codes for CASSLGLRREGPHNEQFF.

This chain uses TRBV6-6 with TRBJ2-2; TRBD2 might be the D (5 bases). The CDR3 totals 14 residues. V gave up 0 bases and J gave up 7 bases, with 9 bases separating them. The germline CDR1 and CDR2 sequences are MNHNY and SVGAGI (reference sequence). CDR3 sequence: CASSYSSEVGELFF. CDR3 bases: TGTGCCAGCAGTTACTCGTCGGAGGTCGGGGAGCTGTTTTTT.

The chain has TRBV3-1 (or the pseudogene TRBV3-2) and TRBJ2-5; 13 positions agree with TRBD2. This CDR3 comprises 16 residues. V shed 5 bases, J shed 5 bases, and the junction held 8 bases outside the gene matches. Germline V gene sequence: CDR1 LGHDT, CDR2 YNNKEL (reference sequence). As DNA, the CDR3 is TGTGCCAGCAGCACCCGGACTAGCGGGAGAGGGGAGACCCAGTACTTC. Translated: CASSTRTSGRGETQYF.